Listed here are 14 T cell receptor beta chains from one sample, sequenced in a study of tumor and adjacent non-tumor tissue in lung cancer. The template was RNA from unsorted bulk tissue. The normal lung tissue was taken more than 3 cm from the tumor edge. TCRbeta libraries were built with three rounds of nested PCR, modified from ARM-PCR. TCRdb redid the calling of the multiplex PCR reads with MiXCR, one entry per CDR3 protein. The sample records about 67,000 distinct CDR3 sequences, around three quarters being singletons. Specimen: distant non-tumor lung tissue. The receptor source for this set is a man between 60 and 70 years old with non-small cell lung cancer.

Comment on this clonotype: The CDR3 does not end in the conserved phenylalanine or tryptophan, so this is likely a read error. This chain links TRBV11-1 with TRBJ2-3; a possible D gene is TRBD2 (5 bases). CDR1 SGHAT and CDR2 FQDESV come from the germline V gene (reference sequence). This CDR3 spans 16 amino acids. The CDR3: CASSPSPGMSTDMQYL. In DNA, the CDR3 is TGTGCCAGCAGCCCATCCCCCGGGATGAGCACAGATATGCAGTATCTT.

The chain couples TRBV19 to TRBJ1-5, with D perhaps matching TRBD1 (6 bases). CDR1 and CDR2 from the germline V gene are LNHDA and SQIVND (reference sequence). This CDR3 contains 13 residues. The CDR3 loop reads CATQGRGNQPQHF. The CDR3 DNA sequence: TGTGCTACCCAGGGCAGGGGTAATCAGCCCCAGCATTTT. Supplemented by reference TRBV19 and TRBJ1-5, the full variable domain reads DGGITQSPKYLFRKEGQNVTLSCEQNLNHDAMYWYRQDPGQGLRLIYYSQIVNDFQKGDIAEGYSVSREKKESFPLTVTSAQKNPTAFYLCATQGRGNQPQHFGDGTRLSIL.

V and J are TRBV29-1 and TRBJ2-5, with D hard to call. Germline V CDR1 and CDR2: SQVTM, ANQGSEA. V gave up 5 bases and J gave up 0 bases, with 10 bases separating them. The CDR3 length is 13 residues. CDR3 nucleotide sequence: TGCAGCGTTTTGGACCGCTACCAAGAGACCCAGTACTTC. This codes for CSVLDRYQETQYF.

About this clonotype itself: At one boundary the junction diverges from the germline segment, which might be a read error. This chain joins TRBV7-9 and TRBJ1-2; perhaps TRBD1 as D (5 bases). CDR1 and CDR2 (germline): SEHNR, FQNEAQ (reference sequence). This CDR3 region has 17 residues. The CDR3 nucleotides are TGTACCAGCAGCTTAGAAACAGGCTCCAGGTCGCGCTATGACTACACCTTC. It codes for CTSSLETGSRSRYDYTF.

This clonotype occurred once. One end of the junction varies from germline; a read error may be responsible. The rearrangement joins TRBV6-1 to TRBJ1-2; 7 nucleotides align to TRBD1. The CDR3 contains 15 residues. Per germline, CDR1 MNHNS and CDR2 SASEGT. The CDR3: CDSSDVAGGPYGYTF. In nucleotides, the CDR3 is TGTGACAGCAGTGACGTAGCAGGGGGGCCCTATGGCTACACCTTC.

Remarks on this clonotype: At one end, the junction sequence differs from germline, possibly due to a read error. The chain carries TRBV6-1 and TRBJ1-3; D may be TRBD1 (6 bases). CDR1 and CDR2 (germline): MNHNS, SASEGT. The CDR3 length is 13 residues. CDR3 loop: CTSKQGSGKTIYF. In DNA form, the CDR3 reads TGTACCAGCAAACAGGGTTCTGGGAAGACCATATATTTT.

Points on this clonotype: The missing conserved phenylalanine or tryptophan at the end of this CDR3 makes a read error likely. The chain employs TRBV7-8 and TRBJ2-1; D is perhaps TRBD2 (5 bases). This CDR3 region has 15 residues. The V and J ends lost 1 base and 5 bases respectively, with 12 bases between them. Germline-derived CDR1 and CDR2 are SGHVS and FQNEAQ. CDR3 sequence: CASSLGLRLHNEQFL. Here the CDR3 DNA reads TGTGCCAGCAGCTTAGGGTTGAGACTACACAATGAGCAGTTCCTC.

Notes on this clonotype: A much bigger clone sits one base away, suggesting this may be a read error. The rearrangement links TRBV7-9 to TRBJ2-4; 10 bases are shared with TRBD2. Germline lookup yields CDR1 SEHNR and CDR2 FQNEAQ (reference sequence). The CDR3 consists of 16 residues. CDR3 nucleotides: TGTGCCAGCAGCCCAACTAGCGGGGAAGCCAAAAACATTCAGCACTTC. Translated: CASSPTSGEAKNIQHF.

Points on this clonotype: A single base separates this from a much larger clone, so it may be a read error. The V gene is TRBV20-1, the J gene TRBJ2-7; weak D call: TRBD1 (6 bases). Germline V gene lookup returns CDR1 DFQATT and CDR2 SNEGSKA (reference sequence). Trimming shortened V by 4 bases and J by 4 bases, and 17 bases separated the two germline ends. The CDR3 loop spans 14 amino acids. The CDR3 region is CSAKRLTGKYEQYF. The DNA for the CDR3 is TGCAGTGCTAAGCGCCTAACAGGGAAATACGAGCAGTACTTC.

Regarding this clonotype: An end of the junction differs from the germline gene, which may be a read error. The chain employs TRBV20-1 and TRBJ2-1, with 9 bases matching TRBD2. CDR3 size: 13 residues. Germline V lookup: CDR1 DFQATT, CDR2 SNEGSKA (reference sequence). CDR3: CSANGGRENEQLF. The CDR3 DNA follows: TGCAGTGCGAATGGCGGGAGGGAGAATGAGCAGCTCTTC.

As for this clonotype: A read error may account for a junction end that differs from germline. The CDR3 DNA reads as TGTGCCAACAGTCAGGAAGCGGGAGGTGGCAATGATCAGTTCTTC. It codes for CANSQEAGGGNDQFF. The rearrangement links TRBV11-3 to TRBJ2-1; 9 nucleotides align to TRBD2. From germline, CDR1 is SGHNT and CDR2 YENEEA. This CDR3 has 15 residues.

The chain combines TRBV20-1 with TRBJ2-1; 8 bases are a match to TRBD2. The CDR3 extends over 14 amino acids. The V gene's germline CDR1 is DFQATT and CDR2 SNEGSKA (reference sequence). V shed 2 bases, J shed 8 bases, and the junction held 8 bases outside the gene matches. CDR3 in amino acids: CSARKRRTSYEQFF. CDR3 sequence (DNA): TGCAGTGCTAGAAAACGACGGACTAGCTATGAGCAGTTCTTC.

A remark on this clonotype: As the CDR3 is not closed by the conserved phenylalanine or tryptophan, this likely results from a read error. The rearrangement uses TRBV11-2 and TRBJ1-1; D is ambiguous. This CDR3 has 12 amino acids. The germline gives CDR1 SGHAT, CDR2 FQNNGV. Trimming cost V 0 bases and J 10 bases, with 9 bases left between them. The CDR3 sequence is CASSLDSVGAFL. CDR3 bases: TGTGCCAGCAGCTTAGACTCGGTCGGAGCTTTCTTA.

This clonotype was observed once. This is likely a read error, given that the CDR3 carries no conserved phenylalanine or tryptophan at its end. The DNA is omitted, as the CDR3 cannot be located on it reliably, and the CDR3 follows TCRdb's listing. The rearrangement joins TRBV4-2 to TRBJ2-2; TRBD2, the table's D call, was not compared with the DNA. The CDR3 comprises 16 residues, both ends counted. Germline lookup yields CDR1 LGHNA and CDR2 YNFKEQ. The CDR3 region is CASSQESGTNTGELYS.